The 30 T cell receptor beta chains below all came from one sample that was sequenced in a study of beta chain features in type 1 diabetes listed by TCRdb under 2018. General study outcomes and caveats: A moderate but significant shortening of TCRB CDR3 length was observed in type 1 diabetes patients in all four CD4+ subsets.

Libraries were constructed by the immunoSEQ multiplex PCR assay. All of the isolated RNA was reverse transcribed with the High Capacity cDNA Reverse Transcription Kit, so expressed TCRB transcripts were sequenced. The table comes from immuneACCESS by way of TCRdb, which keeps in-frame sequences with V and J called. Part of the clones is missing from these tables; in studies checked, under half for an unresolved V gene and the rest for unknown reasons. For this sample there are 250,000 to 300,000 clones; 24% appear just once. The ten top clones hold 0.012% of the sample. Antigens for these TCRs are unknown. The sequenced sample was naive CD4+ T cells from blood. The intended sense of this specimen's cell subset or site label: true naive CD4+ T cells. These receptors were taken from a young woman with type 1 diabetes.

This clone was picked up a small number of times. V and J are TRBV29-1 and TRBJ1-1, with D uncertain. The germline CDR1 and CDR2 sequences are SQVTM and ANQGSEA. V shed 7 bases and J shed 3 bases, with 9 bases lying between them. The CDR3 totals 11 residues. The CDR3 protein is CSGREDTEAFF. DNA for the CDR3: TGCAGCGGAAGGGAGGACACTGAAGCTTTCTTT.

This clone was recorded a few times. The chain employs TRBV5-1 and TRBJ2-3, with TRBD2 identical over 8 bases. V gave up 0 bases and J gave up 3 bases; unmatched junction bases: 3. Germline V CDR1 and CDR2: SGHRS, YFSETQ. This CDR3 has 15 residues. This CDR3 reads CASSLDVAGTDTQYF. CDR3 nucleotides: TGCGCCAGCAGCTTGGACGTAGCGGGGACAGATACGCAGTATTTT.

The chain employs TRBV5-1 and TRBJ2-7; D perhaps matches TRBD1 (5 bases). The CDR3 is 15 amino acids. Germline V CDR1 and CDR2: SGHRS, YFSETQ. Trimming shortened V by 4 bases and J by 3 bases, and 17 bases separated the two germline ends. CDR3 sequence reads: CASSPTQGRVYEQYF. CDR3 DNA: TGCGCCAGCAGCCCAACTCAGGGAAGGGTCTACGAGCAGTACTTC.

This clone was detected only once. V usage is TRBV18 and J usage is TRBJ2-1; no clear D gene. V was trimmed by 6 bases and J by 4 bases, leaving 13 bases between them. The CDR3 length is 14 residues. In germline, CDR1 is KGHSH, CDR2 LQKENI. For the CDR3, the DNA is TGTGCCAGCTCCCTAGAGAGAAATTACAATGAGCAGTTCTTC. As protein: CASSLERNYNEQFF.

CDR3 protein: CASSHAGLNNEQFF. In DNA, the CDR3 is TGTGCCAGCTCCCACGCAGGACTTAACAATGAGCAGTTCTTC. The J gene is TRBJ2-1, the V gene TRBV18; D may be TRBD2 (5 bases). The germline V gene has CDR1 KGHSH and CDR2 LQKENI. V was cut by 6 bases and J by 5 bases, with 14 bases left in between. This CDR3 spans 14 amino acids.

The chain has TRBV2 and TRBJ2-1; tentatively, D is TRBD2 (6 bases). Trimming shortened V by 5 bases and J by 5 bases, and 16 bases separated the two germline ends. Germline V gene sequence: CDR1 SNHLY, CDR2 FYNNEI. This CDR3 region has 15 residues. The CDR3 nucleotides read TGTGCCAGCAGTATCGAAGGAGGGCCAGACAATGAGCAGTTCTTC. As protein: CASSIEGGPDNEQFF.

This clone was detected only a few times. This chain uses TRBV6-5 with TRBJ2-5; TRBD2 aligns across 8 bases. Losses at the gene ends were 0 bases for V and 2 bases for J; bases not matched to a gene: 2. Per germline, CDR1 MNHEY and CDR2 SVGAGI. This CDR3 comprises 15 residues. The DNA for the CDR3 is TGTGCCAGCAGTTACTCCCGACTAGCGCAAGAGACCCAGTACTTC. Its translation: CASSYSRLAQETQYF.

The rearrangement uses TRBV9 and TRBJ2-5, with TRBD2 identical over 11 bases. Germline V gene lookup returns CDR1 SGDLS and CDR2 YYNGEE. The CDR3 is 16 amino acids. V lost 3 bases and J lost 1; bases outside the gene matches: 5. CDR3 sequence reads: CASSARLAGSQETQYF. The CDR3 DNA sequence: TGTGCCAGCAGCGCCAGACTAGCGGGAAGCCAAGAGACCCAGTACTTC.

The chain links TRBV28 to TRBJ1-1; 8 nucleotides match TRBD1. Germline V gene data show CDR1 as MDHEN and CDR2 as SYDVKM. With V trimmed by 5 bases and J by 4 bases, 6 bases remained unmatched. The CDR3 sequence is 14 residues long. The CDR3 region has the DNA TGTGCCAGCAGTCTAACACAGGGGGGCACTGAAGCTTTCTTT. The encoded protein is CASSLTQGGTEAFF.

V gene TRBV29-1 combines with J gene TRBJ1-1; 8 bases match TRBD1. Germline-derived CDR1 and CDR2 are SQVTM and ANQGSEA. This CDR3 is built from 16 residues. The V segment lost 5 bases and the J segment 0 bases; nucleotides outside the gene matches: 11. The CDR3 DNA follows: TGCAGCGTTCTGCGACAGGGGTATGGAATGAACACTGAAGCTTTCTTT. Encoded protein: CSVLRQGYGMNTEAFF.

The chain has TRBV7-2 and TRBJ2-1; the D gene is possibly TRBD2 (6 bases). This CDR3 is built from 16 residues. The V end lost 6 bases, the J end lost 0 bases, and 15 bases lay between the germline ends. In germline, CDR1 is SGHTA, CDR2 FQGNSA. CDR3 DNA: TGTGCCAGCAGGACTTCTAGCGTGCGCTCCTACAATGAGCAGTTCTTC. Residues: CASRTSSVRSYNEQFF.

This clone was seen more than once but under ten times. The rearrangement joins TRBV29-1 to TRBJ2-2; tentative D call: TRBD2 (5 bases). V shed 7 bases and J shed 4 bases, with 13 bases lying between them. Germline V lookup: CDR1 SQVTM, CDR2 ANQGSEA. The CDR3 is 13 residues long. The CDR3 here is CSAAGGGTGELFF. The CDR3 nucleotides read TGCAGCGCGGCGGGCGGAGGCACCGGGGAGCTGTTTTTT.

In this sample, this clone turned up a few times. The junction does not match germline at one end; this may be a read error. The J gene is TRBJ2-1, the V gene TRBV7-7; TRBD1 matches 8 bases. Germline CDR1 is SSHAT and CDR2 is FNYEAQ (reference sequence). CDR3 length: 15 amino acids. CDR3 amino acids: CASSPDRDSYNEQFF. The CDR3 nucleotides are TGTGCTAGCAGCCCGGACAGGGACTCCTACAATGAGCAGTTCTTC.

The chain recombines TRBV9 with TRBJ2-1, with 12 bases lining up with TRBD2. The V gene's germline CDR1 is SGDLS and CDR2 YYNGEE. The CDR3 sequence is 17 residues long. Trimming at V came to 0 bases and at J to 8 bases, leaving 9 bases not matched to a gene. CDR3 loop: CASSVATSGRKGDEQFF. DNA for the CDR3: TGTGCCAGCAGCGTAGCAACTAGCGGGAGGAAGGGGGATGAGCAGTTCTTC.

This clone was counted between two and nine times. The CDR3 DNA reads as TGCAGCGGGGCGGGACAGGGGTTTATAGCTTTCTTT. Encoded protein: CSGAGQGFIAFF. J is TRBJ1-1 and V is TRBV29-1; TRBD1 matches at 10 bases. CDR3 length: 12 residues. Germline trimming cut 7 bases from V and 10 bases from J; bases unmatched to any gene: 9. Germline CDR1 SQVTM, CDR2 ANQGSEA.

The V and J genes are TRBV9 and TRBJ1-2; D unclear. V lost 4 bases to trimming and J lost 1 base, with 2 bases between them. The germline V gene encodes CDR1 SGDLS and CDR2 YYNGEE. The CDR3 covers 11 residues. CDR3 in amino acids: CASSHNYGYTF. The CDR3 DNA reads as TGTGCCAGCAGCCATAACTATGGCTACACCTTC.

The genes are TRBV4-2 and TRBJ2-1; 16 positions agree with TRBD2. CDR1 is LGHNA, CDR2 YNFKEQ, per germline. Trimming at V came to 2 bases and at J to 4 bases, leaving 11 bases not matched to a gene. The CDR3 has 20 residues. CDR3 bases: TGTGCCAGCAGCCAACTCAAAGGAGGGACTAGCGGGAGGGGGTACAATGAGCAGTTCTTC. The encoded protein is CASSQLKGGTSGRGYNEQFF.

In its sample, this clone was seen a few times. V usage is TRBV18 and J usage is TRBJ1-1, with a tentative D call TRBD1 (6 bases). The CDR3 runs to 14 residues. The germline gives CDR1 KGHSH, CDR2 LQKENI. Trimming removed 5 bases at V and 6 bases at J, with 16 bases between. CDR3 amino acids: CASSSHREWAEAFF. The CDR3 coding sequence is TGTGCCAGCTCATCGCACAGGGAGTGGGCTGAAGCTTTCTTT.

The V call is TRBV30, the J call TRBJ2-3; unclear D gene. V was pared by 6 bases and J by 1 base, with 17 bases between. Per germline, CDR1 GTSNPN and CDR2 SVGIG (reference sequence). The CDR3 loop spans 15 amino acids. CDR3 sequence reads: CACPVRRGGTDTQYF. The CDR3 DNA sequence: TGTGCCTGCCCAGTAAGGCGCGGAGGCACAGATACGCAGTATTTT.

This clone was counted only a few times. The rearrangement joins TRBV30 to TRBJ2-7; 10 bases fit TRBD2. The CDR3 extends over 14 amino acids. Germline CDR1 and CDR2: GTSNPN and SVGIG (reference sequence). V lost 7 bases to trimming and J lost 5 bases; unmatched junction nucleotides: 11. As DNA, the CDR3 is TGTGCCTTAATTACTAGCGGGATGATGAACGAGCAGTACTTC. As protein: CALITSGMMNEQYF.

This clone was found a few times. This sequence joins TRBV29-1 and TRBJ2-7; 9 bases line up with TRBD1. The germline CDR1 and CDR2 sequences are SQVTM and ANQGSEA. Trimming removed 7 bases from V and 1 base from J; junction bases left unmatched: 5. This CDR3 has 13 amino acids. The chain's CDR3 is CSASTGGSYEQYF. The DNA for the CDR3 is TGCAGCGCATCGACAGGGGGGTCCTACGAGCAGTACTTC.

The gene calls are TRBV29-1 and TRBJ2-3; the D gene is possibly TRBD2 (5 bases). V lost 6 bases, J lost 4 bases, and 8 bases lay in between. This CDR3 region has 11 residues. Per the germline V gene, CDR1 is SQVTM and CDR2 is ANQGSEA. The CDR3 DNA follows: TGCAGCGTCGAGAGGGCAGATACGCAGTATTTT. Protein product: CSVERADTQYF.

The chain carries TRBV7-9 and TRBJ2-3; 8 bases align to TRBD1. The CDR3 consists of 17 residues. Germline CDR1 reads SEHNR; CDR2 reads FQNEAQ (reference sequence). V gave up 2 bases and J gave up 4 bases; unmatched junction bases: 11. CDR3 region: CASSLTATGGLADTQYF. The CDR3 region has the DNA TGTGCCAGCAGCTTAACGGCAACAGGGGGTTTGGCAGATACGCAGTATTTT.

This clone has just a few counts. This chain joins TRBV4-1 and TRBJ1-2; TRBD1 matches at 7 bases. Unmatched junction bases numbered 11, after V lost 2 bases and J lost 8 bases. The CDR3 extends over 15 amino acids. Looked up from germline, CDR1 is MGHRA and CDR2 is YSYEKL. CDR3 sequence (DNA): TGCGCCAGCAGCCAACCTCGGGACAGACGCGAAGGCTACACCTTC. It translates to CASSQPRDRREGYTF.

The sample holds a few counts of this clone. The CDR3 sequence is CSVGGLAGGVGELFF. The CDR3, as DNA: TGCAGCGTTGGGGGACTAGCGGGAGGGGTCGGGGAGCTGTTTTTT. The chain is built from TRBV29-1 and TRBJ2-2; TRBD2 matches at 16 bases. J gave up 7 bases and V 4 bases, and 3 bases lay outside the gene matches. This CDR3 contains 15 residues. Germline CDR1 SQVTM, CDR2 ANQGSEA.

Points on this clone: This specimen includes other DNA sequences encoding the same CDR3. The chain uses TRBV5-1 and TRBJ2-3, with 8 nucleotides matching TRBD2. Germline CDR1 and CDR2: SGHRS and YFSETQ. Trimming cost V 0 bases and J 0 bases; bases outside gene matches: 3. The CDR3 has 16 amino acids. CDR3 sequence reads: CASSLGTSGSTDTQYF. In DNA, the CDR3 is TGCGCCAGCAGCTTGGGAACTAGCGGAAGCACAGATACGCAGTATTTT.

V gene TRBV18 combines with J gene TRBJ2-7; possibly TRBD2 for D (6 bases). Germline V gives CDR1 KGHSH, CDR2 LQKENI. The V end was cut by 5 bases, the J end by 2 bases, with 13 bases between. This CDR3 spans 14 amino acids. The CDR3 region has the DNA TGTGCCAGCTCATTAATAGCGGAAACCTACGAGCAGTACTTC. Protein product: CASSLIAETYEQYF. The full variable domain, rest sourced from reference TRBV18 and TRBJ2-7, is NAGVMQNPRHLVRRRGQEARLRCSPMKGHSHVYWYRQLPEEGLKFMVYLQKENIIDESGMPKERFSAEFPKEGPSILRIQQVVRGDSAAYFCASSLIAETYEQYFGPGTRLTVT.

The chain recombines TRBV6-5 with TRBJ1-2; maybe TRBD1 (6 bases). CDR1 is MNHEY and CDR2 is SVGAGI in the germline V gene. The CDR3 is made up of 14 amino acids. The V gene lost 5 bases and the J gene lost 4 bases, with 14 bases spanning the gap. The chain's CDR3 is CASSSGGPLYGYTF. The CDR3 nucleotides read TGTGCCAGCAGTAGCGGGGGCCCCCTCTATGGCTACACCTTC.

The chain recombines TRBV19 with TRBJ2-1; 8 nucleotides align to TRBD1. Germline V gene lookup returns CDR1 LNHDA and CDR2 SQIVND (reference sequence). The length of the CDR3 is 17 residues. V lost 9 bases, J lost 9 bases, and 22 bases stayed unmatched. CDR3 bases: TGTGCCAGCGCCTTGGACGTCGGGACAGGTAGCAAGGGTGAGCAGTTCTTC. Amino acids: CASALDVGTGSKGEQFF.

V usage is TRBV9 and J usage is TRBJ2-1; 11 nucleotides match TRBD2. This CDR3 is 15 amino acids long. Germline trimming cut 4 bases from V and 8 bases from J; bases unmatched to any gene: 8. Germline V gene lookup returns CDR1 SGDLS and CDR2 YYNGEE. CDR3 coding DNA: TGTGCCAGCAGCTTCGGGACTAGCGGAGGGGATGAGCAGTTCTTC. Translated, it gives CASSFGTSGGDEQFF.